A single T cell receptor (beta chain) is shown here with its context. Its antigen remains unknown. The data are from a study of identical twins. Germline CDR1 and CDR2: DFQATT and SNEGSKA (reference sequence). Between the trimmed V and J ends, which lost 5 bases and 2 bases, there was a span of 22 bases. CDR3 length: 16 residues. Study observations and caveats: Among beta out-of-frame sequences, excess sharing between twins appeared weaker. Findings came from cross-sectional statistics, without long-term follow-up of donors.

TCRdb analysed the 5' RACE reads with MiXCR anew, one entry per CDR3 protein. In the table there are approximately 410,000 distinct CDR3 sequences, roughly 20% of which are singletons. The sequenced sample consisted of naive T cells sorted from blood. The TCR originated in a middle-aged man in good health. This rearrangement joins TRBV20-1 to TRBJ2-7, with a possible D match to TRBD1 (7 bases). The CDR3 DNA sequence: TGCAGTGCTTCTGCTTGGGGGGACAGATACACCTACGAGCAGTACTTC. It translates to CSASAWGDRYTYEQYF.